This T cell receptor beta chain appears in the sequencing data of a study of response to subunit inactivated influenza vaccine. V was pared by 2 bases and J by 6 bases, with 10 bases between. This CDR3 comprises 13 residues. Per the germline V gene, CDR1 is SGHKS and CDR2 is YYEKEE (reference sequence). TCRdb reprocessed the RT-PCR reads with MiXCR, giving one entry per CDR3 protein. Of 150,000 to 200,000 distinct CDR3 sequences listed, 12% were seen once; the top ten hold around 32%. Another study also made use of these data, one on T cells expressing NK-cell markers. That work states: Scientists made TCR beta cDNA using 5'RACE template switching with UMIs. Where four donors were concerned, these clonotypes also led the CD3+CD56-NKG2C+ fraction.

The chain is built from TRBV5-5 and TRBJ2-3; D is perhaps TRBD1 (6 bases). The source of this sequence is a man aged 50-59 years who received an inactivated influenza vaccine. The material sequenced was CD8+ T cells sorted from PBMCs, taken approximately 13 days after vaccination. The CDR3 loop reads CASSFFRGDTQYF. DNA for the CDR3: TGTGCCAGCAGCTTTTTCAGGGGTGATACGCAGTATTTT.